This T cell receptor (beta chain) was found in a study of shared clonotypes between healthy human individuals. Across the whole study: Three CD4 naive, three CD4 memory, two CD8 naive and one CD8 memory plate were used per donor.

Naive CD8 cells, CD45RO-negative and positively selected for CCR7, excluded terminally differentiated effector memory CD45RA+ cells. TCRdb's copy holds only in-frame clones and misses some; the assay was immunoSEQ multiplex PCR. The data contain around 1.9 million clones, about 93% of them singletons. This CDR3 is 15 amino acids long. Germline CDR1 and CDR2: MRHNA and SNTAGT. Trimming pared 6 bases from V and 3 bases from J, leaving 18 bases between. The rearrangement links TRBV6-4 to TRBJ2-7; the D gene is possibly TRBD1 (6 bases). The specimen was naive CD8+ T cells from PBMCs. The sequence came from a man younger than 35 in good health. Some clones in this sample may be carry-over from other donors' samples. CDR3 bases: TGTGCCAGCAGCGGCGGACAGAAGAGTCACTACGAGCAGTACTTC. Protein: CASSGGQKSHYEQYF.